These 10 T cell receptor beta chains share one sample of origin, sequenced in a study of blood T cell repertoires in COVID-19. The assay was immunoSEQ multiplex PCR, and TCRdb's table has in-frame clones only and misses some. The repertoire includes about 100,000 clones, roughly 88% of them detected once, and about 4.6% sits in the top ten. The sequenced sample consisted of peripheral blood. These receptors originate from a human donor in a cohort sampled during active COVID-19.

The CDR3 DNA follows: TGTGCCAGCAGCTTAGATCTTCGCGCGGGGGGGCCGACAGATACGCAGTATTTT. Its translation is CASSLDLRAGGPTDTQYF. V gene TRBV7-9 combines with J gene TRBJ2-3; 9 nucleotides line up with TRBD2. V lost 1 base to trimming and J lost 3 bases; unmatched junction nucleotides: 11. This CDR3 region has 18 residues. Germline V lookup: CDR1 SEHNR, CDR2 FQNEAQ (reference sequence).

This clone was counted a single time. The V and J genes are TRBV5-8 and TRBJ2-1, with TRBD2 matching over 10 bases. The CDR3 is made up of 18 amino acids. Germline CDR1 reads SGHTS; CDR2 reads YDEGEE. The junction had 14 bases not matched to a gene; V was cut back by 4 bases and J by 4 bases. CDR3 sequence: CASSPPWASGRPYNEQFF. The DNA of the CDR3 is TGTGCCAGCAGCCCCCCGTGGGCTAGCGGGAGACCATACAATGAGCAGTTCTTC.

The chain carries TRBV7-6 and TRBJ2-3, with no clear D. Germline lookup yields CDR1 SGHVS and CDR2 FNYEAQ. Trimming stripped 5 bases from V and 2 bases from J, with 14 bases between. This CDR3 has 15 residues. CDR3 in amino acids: CASSQDWSSTDTQYF. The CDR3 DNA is TGTGCCAGCAGCCAAGACTGGAGTTCCACAGATACGCAGTATTTT. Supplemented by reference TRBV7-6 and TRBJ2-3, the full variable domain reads GAGVSQSPRYKVTKRGQDVALRCDPISGHVSLYWYRQALGQGPEFLTYFNYEAQQDKSGLPNDRFSAERPEGSISTLTIQRTEQRDSAMYRCASSQDWSSTDTQYFGPGTRLTVL.

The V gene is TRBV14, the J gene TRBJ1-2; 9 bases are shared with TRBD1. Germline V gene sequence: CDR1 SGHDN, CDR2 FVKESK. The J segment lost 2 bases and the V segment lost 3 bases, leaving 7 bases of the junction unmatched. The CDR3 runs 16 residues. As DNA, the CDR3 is TGTGCCAGCAGCCAGGTACTCGGACAGGGGAACTATGGCTACACCTTC. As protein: CASSQVLGQGNYGYTF.

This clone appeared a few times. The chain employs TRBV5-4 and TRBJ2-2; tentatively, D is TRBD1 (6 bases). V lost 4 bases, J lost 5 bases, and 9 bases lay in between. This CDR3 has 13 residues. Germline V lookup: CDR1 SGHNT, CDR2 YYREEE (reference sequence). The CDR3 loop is CASSLGQTGELFF. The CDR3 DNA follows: TGTGCCAGCAGCCTAGGACAGACCGGGGAGCTGTTTTTT.

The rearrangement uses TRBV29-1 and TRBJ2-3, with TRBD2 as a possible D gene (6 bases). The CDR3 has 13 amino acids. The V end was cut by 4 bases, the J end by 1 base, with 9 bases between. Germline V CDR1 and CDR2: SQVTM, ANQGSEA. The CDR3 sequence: CSVVRGRTDTQYF. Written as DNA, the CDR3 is TGCAGCGTTGTGCGGGGCCGCACAGATACGCAGTATTTT.

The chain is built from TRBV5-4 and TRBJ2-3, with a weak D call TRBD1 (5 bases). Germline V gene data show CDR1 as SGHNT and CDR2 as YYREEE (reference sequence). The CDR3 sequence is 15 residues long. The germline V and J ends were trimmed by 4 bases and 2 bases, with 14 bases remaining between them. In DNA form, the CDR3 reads TGTGCCAGCAGCAGACCCCAGGGCCCCACAGATACGCAGTATTTT. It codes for CASSRPQGPTDTQYF.

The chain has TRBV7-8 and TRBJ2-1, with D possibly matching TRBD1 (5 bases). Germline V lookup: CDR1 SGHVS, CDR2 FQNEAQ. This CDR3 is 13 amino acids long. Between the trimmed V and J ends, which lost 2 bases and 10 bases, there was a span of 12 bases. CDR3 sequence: CASSLTQEPEQFF. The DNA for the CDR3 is TGTGCCAGCAGCTTAACACAGGAGCCCGAGCAGTTCTTC.

Written as DNA, the CDR3 is TGTGCCAGCATCGCGACAGCGACATATGGCTACACCTTC. This codes for CASIATATYGYTF. The rearrangement joins TRBV28 to TRBJ1-2, with D perhaps TRBD1 (5 bases). The CDR3 consists of 13 residues. Germline V gene lookup returns CDR1 MDHEN and CDR2 SYDVKM. The V end lost 7 bases, the J end lost 5 bases, and 14 bases lay between the germline ends.

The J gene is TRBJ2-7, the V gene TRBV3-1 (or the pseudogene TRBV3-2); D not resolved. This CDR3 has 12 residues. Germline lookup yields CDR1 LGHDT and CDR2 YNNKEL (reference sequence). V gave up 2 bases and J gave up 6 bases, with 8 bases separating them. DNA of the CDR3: TGTGCCAGCAGCCAATGGGCAGGCGAGCAGTACTTC. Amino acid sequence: CASSQWAGEQYF.